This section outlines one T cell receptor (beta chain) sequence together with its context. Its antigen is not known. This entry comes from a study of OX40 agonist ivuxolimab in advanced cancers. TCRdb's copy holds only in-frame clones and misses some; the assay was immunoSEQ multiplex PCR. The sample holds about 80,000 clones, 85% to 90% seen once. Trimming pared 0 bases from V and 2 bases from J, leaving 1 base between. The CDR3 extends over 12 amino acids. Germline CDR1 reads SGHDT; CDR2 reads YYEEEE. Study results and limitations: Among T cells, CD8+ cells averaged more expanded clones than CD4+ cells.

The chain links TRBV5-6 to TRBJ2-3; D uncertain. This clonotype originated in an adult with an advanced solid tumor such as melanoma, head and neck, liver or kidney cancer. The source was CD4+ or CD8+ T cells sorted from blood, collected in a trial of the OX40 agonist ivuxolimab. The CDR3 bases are TGTGCCAGCAGCTTGGTCACAGATACGCAGTATTTT. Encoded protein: CASSLVTDTQYF.